This is a list of T cell receptor beta chains from one sample in a study of shared clonotypes between healthy human individuals. Here immunoSEQ multiplex PCR was the method, and the copy in TCRdb shows in-frame clones only, minus some. The sample lists 2 million to 2.5 million clones; approximately 93% were seen once. Sequenced input: naive CD4+ T cells from PBMCs. Every receptor here comes from a man between 18 and 29 years old in good health. Some clones in this sample may be carry-over from other donors' samples. Both conserved end residues are part of each CDR3. The D gene is left open where the match is weak. Where a row states a size, it is once, few, many or the class of an expanded clone; other rows omit it.

clone_size | j_call | v_call | d_call | cdr3_nt | cdr3_aa
. | TRBJ2-7 | TRBV5-1 | . | TGCGCCAGCAGGGCCGTTCCTCGGGACGAGCAGTACTTC | CASRAVPRDEQYF
. | TRBJ2-5 | TRBV7-3 | . | TGTGCCAGCAGCCCCTCGGGACGGACCCAAGAGACCCAGTACTTC | CASSPSGRTQETQYF
. | TRBJ2-6 | TRBV5-1 | TRBD1 | TGCGCCAGCAGCCGAGGGACAGCCTCTGGGGCCAACGTCCTGACTTTC | CASSRGTASGANVLTF
. | TRBJ2-5 | TRBV7-9 | TRBD1 | TGTGCCAGCAGCTTAGGGACAGGGTCGGAGACCCAGTACTTC | CASSLGTGSETQYF
once | TRBJ1-4 | TRBV10-3 | TRBD1 | TGTGCCATCAGTGGGGGACAGGATGAAAAACTGTTTTTT | CAISGGQDEKLFF
. | TRBJ2-7 | TRBV10-3 | TRBD2 | TGTGCCACGCGGGCACCATCCGGGACTACAAACTCCTACGAGCAGTACTTC | CATRAPSGTTNSYEQYF
. | TRBJ1-1 | TRBV18 | . | TGTGCCACCGCAAAAGCCGGGTCGCAAAGGAGCCAACCATCGGCTTTCTTT | CATAKAGSQRSQPSAFF
once | TRBJ1-1 | TRBV18 | . | TGTGCCAGCTCACCACTGGGGGGGGGAGACACTGAAGCTTTCTTT | CASSPLGGGDTEAFF
. | TRBJ1-5 | TRBV5-1 | TRBD1 | TGCGCCAGCAGCTTAGGGACAGTTAGGAATCAGCCCCAGCATTTT | CASSLGTVRNQPQHF
once | TRBJ2-3 | TRBV19 | TRBD2 | TGTGCCAGTAGTGTCGGCGGGAGCACCCGAGATACGCAGTATTTT | CASSVGGSTRDTQYF
. | TRBJ2-1 | TRBV21-1 | . | TGTGCCAGCAGCACTTACAGGGTTCGCTCCTACAATGAGCAGTTCTTC | CASSTYRVRSYNEQFF
. | TRBJ2-5 | TRBV11-1 | TRBD1 | TGTGCCAGCAGACAGGAAGGGGGCCGGGAGACCCAGTACTTC | CASRQEGGRETQYF
. | TRBJ1-2 | TRBV9 | TRBD1 | TGTGCCAGCAGCGTATCGGCAGGGGGGCCCTCCCCGTATGGCTACACCTTC | CASSVSAGGPSPYGYTF
. | TRBJ1-4 | TRBV4-1 | . | TGCGCCAGCAGCCAAGATCGACCCCTCCCCACGCGGGAAAAACTGTTTTTT | CASSQDRPLPTREKLFF
. | TRBJ2-1 | TRBV10-1 | TRBD2 | TGCGCCAGCAGCGTAGCGGGGGCGCCTAGGAATGAGCAGTTCTTC | CASSVAGAPRNEQFF
. | TRBJ1-1 | TRBV28 | . | TGTGCCAGCATCCCTCCGGGTCGGGACACTGAAGCTTTCTTT | CASIPPGRDTEAFF
. | TRBJ2-5 | TRBV9 | TRBD2 | TGTGCCAGCAGCGTAGGACTAGCGGGGTCGCAAGAGACCCAGTACTTC | CASSVGLAGSQETQYF
. | TRBJ2-1 | TRBV5-1 | . | TGCGCCAGCAGCCCCCTGACTAATGAGCAGTTCTTC | CASSPLTNEQFF
. | TRBJ2-1 | TRBV27 | TRBD2 | TGTGCCAGCAGCCCCGGGAGGATGGGCTACAATGAGCAGTTCTTC | CASSPGRMGYNEQFF
. | TRBJ2-7 | TRBV4-1 | TRBD2 | TGCGCCAGCAGCCGCCTAGCGGGGCTCTCCTACGAGCAGTACTTC | CASSRLAGLSYEQYF
once | TRBJ2-1 | TRBV27 | . | TGTGCCAGCAGTTTATCGGACAGATACAATGAGCAGTTCTTC | CASSLSDRYNEQFF
. | TRBJ1-5 | TRBV6-1 | . | TGTGCCAGCAGTGTGTTCGGGACGCGGATCAATCAGCCCCAGCATTTT | CASSVFGTRINQPQHF
. | TRBJ2-6 | TRBV4-2 | . | TGTGCCAGCAGTCACGGGCCAGGGGCCAACGTCCTGACTTTC | CASSHGPGANVLTF
. | TRBJ2-7 | TRBV28 | TRBD1 | TGTGCCAGCACGGACAGGGCCCACGAGCAGTACTTC | CASTDRAHEQYF
. | TRBJ2-5 | TRBV7-8 | TRBD2 | TGTGCCAGCAGCTTAGTTGTAACTAGCGGGCAAGAGACCCAGTACTTC | CASSLVVTSGQETQYF
. | TRBJ2-1 | TRBV7-9 | . | TGTGCCAGCAGCTCAAGACGGACACCCTCTTACAATGAGCAGTTCTTC | CASSSRRTPSYNEQFF
. | TRBJ2-4 | TRBV2 | TRBD1 | TGTGCCAGCGGACAGGGGGCCAAAAACATTCAGTACTTC | CASGQGAKNIQYF
. | TRBJ2-2 | TRBV6-1 | . | TGTGCCAGCAGTGGGAGAAGGGGCACCGGGGAGCTGTTTTTT | CASSGRRGTGELFF
. | TRBJ1-5 | TRBV4-1 | . | TGCGCCAGCAGCCAAGATAGGGGCAGGGGTCAGCCCCAGCATTTT | CASSQDRGRGQPQHF
. | TRBJ1-2 | TRBV5-1 | . | TGCGCCAGCAGCTTGGGTTACTATGGCTACACCTTC | CASSLGYYGYTF
. | TRBJ2-1 | TRBV11-3 | . | TGTGCCAGCAGCCCCCATGGAGCGGTGATCGACAATGAGCAGTTCTTC | CASSPHGAVIDNEQFF
. | TRBJ1-1 | TRBV10-1 | . | TGCGCCAGCAGTGAGATGAAAGGGCCCAACACTGAAGCTTTCTTT | CASSEMKGPNTEAFF
. | TRBJ2-3 | TRBV28 | TRBD1 | TGTGCCAGCAGTGGGCCGGGACAGGGGGCCACAGATACGCAGTATTTT | CASSGPGQGATDTQYF
. | TRBJ1-5 | TRBV5-1 | . | TGCGCCAGCAGCTTGGAACCAAATAAGCCCCAGCATTTT | CASSLEPNKPQHF
. | TRBJ2-7 | TRBV30 | . | TGTGCCTGGGGTGGGCGTAACGAGCAGTACTTC | CAWGGRNEQYF
. | TRBJ1-5 | TRBV4-1 | . | TGCGCCAGCAGCTCAATTACGATAGTGGGTCAGCCCCAGCATTTT | CASSSITIVGQPQHF